A selection of T cell receptor beta chains follows, all from one sample in a study of identical twins. Using its own MiXCR run on the 5' RACE reads, TCRdb lists one record per CDR3 protein. Of 1.5 million to 2 million distinct CDR3 sequences listed, under 35% are singletons. Input material: cord blood. These receptors were taken from a newborn girl in good health. CDR3s include the opening cysteine and the closing phenylalanine or tryptophan. A D gene is named only where the DNA matches it firmly. A row's size may be missing; if present it is once, few, many or a size class.

TRBJ1-2 | TRBV18 | . | . | TGTGCCAGCTCACCTGGGTCCCGAAACTATGGCTACACCTTC | CASSPGSRNYGYTF
TRBJ2-5 | TRBV28 | TRBD1 | . | TGTGCCAGCAGTCAACAGGGGATTCCCCAAGAGACCCAGTACTTC | CASSQQGIPQETQYF
TRBJ1-1 | TRBV10-3 | . | . | TGTGCCATCAGTGGGGTCATGAACACTGAAGCTTTCTTT | CAISGVMNTEAFF
TRBJ2-6 | TRBV2 | . | few | TGTGCCAGCACTACTACCCGGGGGAGCTCTGGGGCCAACGTCCTGACTTTC | CASTTTRGSSGANVLTF
TRBJ1-6 | TRBV7-2 | . | once | TGTGCCAGCAGCTTAGGGCCCATTGTGGGTAATTCACCCCTCCACTTT | CASSLGPIVGNSPLHF
TRBJ2-7 | TRBV7-2 | . | . | TGTGCCAGCAGAAAGACGGGGATTCCCACCTACGAGCAGTACTTC | CASRKTGIPTYEQYF
TRBJ2-1 | TRBV27 | . | . | TGTGCCAGCAGTTTATTTCGTGGGGCCCCTGGGAATGAGCAGTTCTTC | CASSLFRGAPGNEQFF
TRBJ2-5 | TRBV4-1 | . | . | TGCGCCAGCAGACAGATGGGACTGGGGGTATACAATGAGCAGTACTTC | CASRQMGLGVYNEQYF
TRBJ2-2 | TRBV5-1 | . | few | TGCGCCAGCAGCTTGAGGGCGGGGGCTGCGAACACCGGGGAGCTGTTTTTT | CASSLRAGAANTGELFF
TRBJ1-5 | TRBV7-2 | TRBD1 | . | TGTGCCAGCAGCATCCCTCAGGGGGGACTCCAGCATTTT | CASSIPQGGLQHF
TRBJ1-5 | TRBV20-1 | TRBD1 | few | TGCAGTGCTAGAGAGGGGACAGGGGGCCCTTATAGCAATCAGCCCCAGCATTTT | CSAREGTGGPYSNQPQHF
TRBJ1-2 | TRBV2 | . | few | TGTGCCAGCAGTGGGCAGGGGAGGGCTTCCTATGGCTACACCTTC | CASSGQGRASYGYTF
TRBJ2-7 | TRBV20-1 | . | . | TGCAGTGCTAGAGTCCCCCATGCCTACGAGCAGTACTTC | CSARVPHAYEQYF
TRBJ2-1 | TRBV27 | TRBD2 | . | TGTGCCAGCAGTTTTATAGGGCTAGCGGGAATCAGTGAGCAGTTCTTC | CASSFIGLAGISEQFF
TRBJ1-2 | TRBV18 | . | few | TGTGCCAGCTCCTACGTGCATAACTATGGCTACACCTTC | CASSYVHNYGYTF
TRBJ1-2 | TRBV20-1 | . | . | TGCAGTGACAGGCTTTCCTATGGCTACACCTTC | CSDRLSYGYTF
TRBJ2-3 | TRBV4-1 | TRBD2 | . | TGCGCCAGCAGCCTCATTAGCGGGGCCCCTAGCACAGATACGCAGTATTTT | CASSLISGAPSTDTQYF
TRBJ2-3 | TRBV12-3/TRBV12-4 | . | . | TGTGCCAGCAGACCCACAGCGGGAGATACGCAGTATTTT | CASRPTAGDTQYF
TRBJ1-6 | TRBV4-2 | . | few | TGTGCCAGCAGCCAAGATCACGGCAGGGGCCAATATAATTCACCCCTCCACTTT | CASSQDHGRGQYNSPLHF
TRBJ2-4 | TRBV6-5 | TRBD1 | . | TGTGCCAGCAGACTAGGGACAGGGGCCAAAAACATTCGGTACTTC | CASRLGTGAKNIRYF
TRBJ2-1 | TRBV3-1 | . | . | TGTGCCAGCAGCCGTCGGGACTCATACCTGTTGCACTACAATGAGCAGTTCTTC | CASSRRDSYLLHYNEQFF
TRBJ2-4 | TRBV5-6 | TRBD2 | . | TGTGCCAGCAGCTTGGTGGGACTAGGCAAAAACATTCAGTACTTC | CASSLVGLGKNIQYF
TRBJ1-1 | TRBV20-1 | TRBD1 | many | TGCAGTGCTAGGACAGGGGGCAACACTGAAGCTTTCTTT | CSARTGGNTEAFF
TRBJ2-3 | TRBV14 | . | few | TGTGCCAGCAGCCAAGAGTTAGCGCGCCTAAGCACAGATACGCAGTATTTT | CASSQELARLSTDTQYF
TRBJ2-1 | TRBV7-8 | . | . | TGTGCCAGCAGCCCCAGCAGGGGGGAGGTCGCCTACAATGAGCAGTTCTTC | CASSPSRGEVAYNEQFF
TRBJ1-1 | TRBV3-1 | . | few | TGTGCCAGCAGCGTACAGGGAGGAACTGAAGCTTTCTTT | CASSVQGGTEAFF
TRBJ2-1 | TRBV4-1 | . | . | TGCGCCAGCAGCGGATTAGCGACCCCCTACAATGAGCAGTTCTTC | CASSGLATPYNEQFF
TRBJ1-4 | TRBV12-3/TRBV12-4 | . | many | TGTGCCAGCAGTATAAGACGGACTCTTAATGAAAAACTGTTTTTT | CASSIRRTLNEKLFF